This T cell receptor (beta chain) was obtained from a study of cytomegalovirus exposure and HLA in healthy donors (TCRdb year 2017). About the investigation overall: The 670 or so repertoires of the first cohort and the approximately 110 validation repertoires were produced on the same platform, according to a later analysis. The study combined high-throughput TCR immunosequencing, statistical association of individual TCRs with disease status, and machine learning to predict cytomegalovirus infection status. A separate validation cohort of roughly 110 different subjects was used in addition to the 666-subject first cohort. The aim of the study was to test whether cataloging public T cell receptors could identify signatures of past pathogen exposure. Results the study describes overall, beyond this receptor: All 120 or so repertoires were used to score co-occurrence in the validation cohort in a later analysis, because that analysis had no HLA typing for the cohort. The authors suggested that the approach could potentially be generalized to other disease states and immunological phenotypes. The classifier was reported to diagnose cytomegalovirus status with high specificity and sensitivity in both the original and validation cohorts. The study gave a list of more than 150 TCR beta chains associated with cytomegalovirus. Most TCR sequences were seen in very few donors, while some public TCRs were found in many individuals. In vitro tests confirmed that a few of the cytomegalovirus-associated TCR beta chains recognize cytomegalovirus antigens. In a later analysis, TCRs clustered in the first cohort were found to also tend to co-occur in the 110 or so validation repertoires, with 94% of cluster scores above 0.

The method behind the library was the immunoSEQ multiplex PCR assay. In the source study's methods: A statistical classification framework was built for diagnosing cytomegalovirus status from the catalog of TCR beta chain sequences. TCRdb re-hosts the immuneACCESS table, in-frame sequences only. Its copies lack some clones; in the studies checked, an unresolved V gene accounts for under half of them, and the cause for the rest is not known. V and J calls and clone size are copied from that table; D and trimming were computed from the DNA. The sample includes roughly 56,000 clones, with 75% to 95% observed a single time. The ten top clones hold 2.2% of the sample. From the cysteine through the phenylalanine, the CDR3 covers 13 amino acids. The CDR3 DNA has 39 bases and is translated from base 1. Deletion took 4 bases off V and 7 bases off J, with a span of 11 bases between the germline ends. The germline V gene gives CDR1 as MNHNS and CDR2 as SASEGT.

Separate from the approximately 690-subject first cohort, the validation cohort of 95 to 150 subjects was the group to which the donors belonged. Only one count was recorded for this clone. What antigen it recognizes has not been identified. Base qualities are not at hand, and no much larger clone is one base apart. The sequence was obtained from a woman aged 25 to 39 in good health and CMV-seronegative. Source material: PBMCs. The sequence is built from TRBV6-1 and TRBJ1-5; no D gene is confidently identified. The DNA sequence is given as TGTGCCAGCAGTGGCCGCCGGGAGCAGCCCCAGCATTTT. This codes for CASSGRREQPQHF.